This TCR beta chain was found in a study of blood T cell repertoires in COVID-19. The CDR3 has 13 residues. Unmatched junction bases numbered 6, after V lost 5 bases and J lost 9 bases. Clinical history reported by participants formed the basis on which cohorts were assigned. Profiled with immunoSEQ multiplex PCR; TCRdb holds only in-frame clones, not every one. The sample yields a few hundred thousand clones, 88% seen once. The TCR originated in a woman aged 40 to 49 with acute COVID-19. V is TRBV12-3 or TRBV12-4 and J is TRBJ2-7; the match to TRBD1 covers 11 bases. The sample comprised PBMCs or T cells enriched from blood (not recorded which). The CDR3 region has the DNA TGTGCCAGCAGTGCGGGACAGGGGGATTCGCAGTACTTC. As protein: CASSAGQGDSQYF.